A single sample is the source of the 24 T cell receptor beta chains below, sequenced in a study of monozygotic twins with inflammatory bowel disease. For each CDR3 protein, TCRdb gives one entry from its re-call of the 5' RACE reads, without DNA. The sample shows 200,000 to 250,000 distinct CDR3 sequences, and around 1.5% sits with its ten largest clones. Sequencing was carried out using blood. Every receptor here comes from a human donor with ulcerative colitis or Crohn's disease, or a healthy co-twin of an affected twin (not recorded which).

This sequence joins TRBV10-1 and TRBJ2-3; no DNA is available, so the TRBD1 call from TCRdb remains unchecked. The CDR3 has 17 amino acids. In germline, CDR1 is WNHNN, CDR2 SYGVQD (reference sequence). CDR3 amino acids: CASSDRRGSGGTDTQYF.

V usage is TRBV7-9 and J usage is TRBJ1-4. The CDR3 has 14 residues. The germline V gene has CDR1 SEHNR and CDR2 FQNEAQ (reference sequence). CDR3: CASSLGGTATLEFF.

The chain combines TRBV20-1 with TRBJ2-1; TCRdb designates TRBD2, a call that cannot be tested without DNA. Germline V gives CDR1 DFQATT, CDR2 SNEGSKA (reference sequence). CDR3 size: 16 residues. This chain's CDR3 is CSAREEEGPPYNEQFF.

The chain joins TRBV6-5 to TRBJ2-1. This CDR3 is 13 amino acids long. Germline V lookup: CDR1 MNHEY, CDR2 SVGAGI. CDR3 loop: CASSYDRGDEQFF.

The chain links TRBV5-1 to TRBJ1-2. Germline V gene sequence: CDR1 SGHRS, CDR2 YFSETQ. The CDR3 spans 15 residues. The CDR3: CASSLEAMGSYGYTF.

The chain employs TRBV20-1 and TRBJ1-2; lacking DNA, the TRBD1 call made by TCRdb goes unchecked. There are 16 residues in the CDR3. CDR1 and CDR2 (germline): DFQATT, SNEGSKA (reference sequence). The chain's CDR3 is CSAGGEGRRTNYGYTF.

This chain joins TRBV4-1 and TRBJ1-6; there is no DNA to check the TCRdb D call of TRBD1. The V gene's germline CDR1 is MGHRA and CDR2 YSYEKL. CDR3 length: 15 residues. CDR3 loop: CASSLAGQLNSPLHF.

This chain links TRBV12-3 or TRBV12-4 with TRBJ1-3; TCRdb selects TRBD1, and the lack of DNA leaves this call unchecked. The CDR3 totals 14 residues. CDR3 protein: CASTPINSGNTIYF.

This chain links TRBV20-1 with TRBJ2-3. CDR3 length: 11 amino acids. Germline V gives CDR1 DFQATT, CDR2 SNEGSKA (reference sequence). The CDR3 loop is CSASGPDTQYF.

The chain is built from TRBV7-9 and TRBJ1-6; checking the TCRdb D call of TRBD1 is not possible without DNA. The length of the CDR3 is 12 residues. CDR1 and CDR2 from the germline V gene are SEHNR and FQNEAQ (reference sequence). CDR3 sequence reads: CASGTNFSPLHF.

The CDR3 here is CASSLDPGVVYNEQFF. The chain has TRBV11-2 and TRBJ2-1; TCRdb proposes TRBD1, but this gene call is untestable without DNA. This CDR3 has 16 amino acids. Germline V gives CDR1 SGHAT, CDR2 FQNNGV.

The CDR3 sequence is CASSPTGDPGDYGYTF. The chain carries TRBV18 and TRBJ1-2; there is no DNA to check the TCRdb D call of TRBD1. The CDR3 length is 16 residues. Germline-derived CDR1 and CDR2 are KGHSH and LQKENI. Based on the CDR3 plus reference TRBV18 and TRBJ1-2, the full variable domain is NAGVMQNPRHLVRRRGQEARLRCSPMKGHSHVYWYRQLPEEGLKFMVYLQKENIIDESGMPKERFSAEFPKEGPSILRIQQVVRGDSAAYFCASSPTGDPGDYGYTFGSGTRLTVV.

The CDR3 region is CASSLRTGGHTF. This rearrangement joins TRBV12-3 or TRBV12-4 to TRBJ1-2; TCRdb calls TRBD1, which cannot be checked without DNA. CDR3 length: 12 residues.

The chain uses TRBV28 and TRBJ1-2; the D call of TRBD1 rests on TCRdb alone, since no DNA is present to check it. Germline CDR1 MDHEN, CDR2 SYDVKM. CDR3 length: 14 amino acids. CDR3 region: CASSSATGFYGYTF.

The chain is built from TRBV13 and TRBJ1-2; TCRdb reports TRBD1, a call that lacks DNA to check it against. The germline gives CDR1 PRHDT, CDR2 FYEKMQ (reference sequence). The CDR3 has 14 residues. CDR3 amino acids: CASSDGTAYYSYTF.

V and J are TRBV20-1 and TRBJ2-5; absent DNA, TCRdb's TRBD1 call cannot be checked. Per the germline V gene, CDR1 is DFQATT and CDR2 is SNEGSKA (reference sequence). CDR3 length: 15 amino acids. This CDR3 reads CSARVLGPNQETQYF.

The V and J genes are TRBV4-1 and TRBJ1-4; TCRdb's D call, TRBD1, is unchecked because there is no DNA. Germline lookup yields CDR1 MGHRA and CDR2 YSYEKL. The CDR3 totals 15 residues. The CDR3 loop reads CASSRQWTGDEKLFF.

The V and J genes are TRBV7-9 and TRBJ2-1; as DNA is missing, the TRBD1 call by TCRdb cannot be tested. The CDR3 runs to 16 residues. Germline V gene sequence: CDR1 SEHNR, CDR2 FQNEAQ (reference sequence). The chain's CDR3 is CASSSPGAGVTNEQFF.

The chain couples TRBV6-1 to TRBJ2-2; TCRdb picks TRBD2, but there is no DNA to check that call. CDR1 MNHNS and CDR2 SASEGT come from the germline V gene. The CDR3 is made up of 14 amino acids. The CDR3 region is CASSTGTSTGELFF.

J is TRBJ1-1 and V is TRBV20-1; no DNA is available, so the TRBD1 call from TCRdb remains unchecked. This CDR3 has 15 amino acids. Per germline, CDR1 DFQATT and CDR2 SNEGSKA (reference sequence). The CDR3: CSARVGKGAGTEAFF.

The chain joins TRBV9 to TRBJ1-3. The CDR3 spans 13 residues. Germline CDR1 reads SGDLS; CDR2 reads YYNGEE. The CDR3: CASSVDLTPTIYF.

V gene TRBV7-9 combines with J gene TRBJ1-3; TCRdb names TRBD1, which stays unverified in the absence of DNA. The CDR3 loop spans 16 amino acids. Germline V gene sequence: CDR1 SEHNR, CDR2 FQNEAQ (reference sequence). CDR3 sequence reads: CASSPRDSRSGNTIYF.

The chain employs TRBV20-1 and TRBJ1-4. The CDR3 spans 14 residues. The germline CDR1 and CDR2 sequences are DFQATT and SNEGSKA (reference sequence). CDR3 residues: CSARVSLQTEKLFF.

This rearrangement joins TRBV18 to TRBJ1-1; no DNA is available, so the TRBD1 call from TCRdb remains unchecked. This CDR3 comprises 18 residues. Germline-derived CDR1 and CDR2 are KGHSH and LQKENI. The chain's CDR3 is CASSHNEVLRGWNTEAFF.